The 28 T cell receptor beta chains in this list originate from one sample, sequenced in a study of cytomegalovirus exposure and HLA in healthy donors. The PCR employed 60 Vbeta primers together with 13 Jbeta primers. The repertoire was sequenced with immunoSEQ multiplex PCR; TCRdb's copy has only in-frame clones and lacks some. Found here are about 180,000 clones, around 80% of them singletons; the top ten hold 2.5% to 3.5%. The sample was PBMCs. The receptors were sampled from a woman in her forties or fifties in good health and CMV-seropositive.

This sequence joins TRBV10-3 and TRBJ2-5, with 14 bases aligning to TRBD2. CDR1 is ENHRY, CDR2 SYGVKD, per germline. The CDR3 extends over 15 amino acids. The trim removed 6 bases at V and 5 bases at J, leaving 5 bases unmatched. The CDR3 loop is CAISGTSGRRETQYF. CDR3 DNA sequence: TGTGCCATCAGCGGGACTAGCGGGAGAAGGGAGACCCAGTACTTC.

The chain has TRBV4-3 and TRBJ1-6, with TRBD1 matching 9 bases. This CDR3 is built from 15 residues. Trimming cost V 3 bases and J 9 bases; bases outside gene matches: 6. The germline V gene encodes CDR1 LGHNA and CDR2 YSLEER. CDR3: CASSQGQGDGSPLHF. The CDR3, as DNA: TGCGCCAGCAGCCAGGGACAGGGTGATGGTTCACCCCTCCACTTT.

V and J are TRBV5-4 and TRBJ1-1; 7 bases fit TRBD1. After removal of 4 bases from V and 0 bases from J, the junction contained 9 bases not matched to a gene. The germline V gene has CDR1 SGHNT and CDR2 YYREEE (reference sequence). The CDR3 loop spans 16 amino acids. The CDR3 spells CASSPFPGQLNTEAFF. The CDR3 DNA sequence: TGTGCCAGCAGCCCATTTCCGGGACAGCTGAACACTGAAGCTTTCTTT.

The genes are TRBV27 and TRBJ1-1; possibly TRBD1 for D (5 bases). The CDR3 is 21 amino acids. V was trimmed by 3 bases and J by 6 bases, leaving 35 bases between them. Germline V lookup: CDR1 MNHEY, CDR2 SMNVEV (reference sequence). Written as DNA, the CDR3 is TGTGCCAGCAGTTTGCGGGGCAGGGAATATCCCGACATTACCCAAATCGCTGAAGCTTTCTTT. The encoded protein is CASSLRGREYPDITQIAEAFF.

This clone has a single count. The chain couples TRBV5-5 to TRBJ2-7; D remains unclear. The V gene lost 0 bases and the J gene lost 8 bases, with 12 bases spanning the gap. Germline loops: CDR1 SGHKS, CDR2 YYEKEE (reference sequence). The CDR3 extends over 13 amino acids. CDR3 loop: CASSLESATQQYF. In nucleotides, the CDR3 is TGTGCCAGCAGCTTGGAATCCGCTACGCAGCAGTACTTC.

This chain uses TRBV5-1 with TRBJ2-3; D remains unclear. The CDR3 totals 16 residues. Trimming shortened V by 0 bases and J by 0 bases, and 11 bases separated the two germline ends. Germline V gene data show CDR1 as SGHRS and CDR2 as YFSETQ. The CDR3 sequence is CASSLEGKLSTDTQYF. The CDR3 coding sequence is TGCGCCAGCAGCTTGGAAGGAAAACTAAGCACAGATACGCAGTATTTT.

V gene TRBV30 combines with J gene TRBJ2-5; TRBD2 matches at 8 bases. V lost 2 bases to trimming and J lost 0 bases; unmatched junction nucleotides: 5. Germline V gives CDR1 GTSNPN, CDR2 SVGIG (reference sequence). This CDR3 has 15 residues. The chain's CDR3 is CAWSPGGGYQETQYF. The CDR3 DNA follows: TGTGCCTGGAGTCCGGGAGGGGGGTACCAAGAGACCCAGTACTTC.

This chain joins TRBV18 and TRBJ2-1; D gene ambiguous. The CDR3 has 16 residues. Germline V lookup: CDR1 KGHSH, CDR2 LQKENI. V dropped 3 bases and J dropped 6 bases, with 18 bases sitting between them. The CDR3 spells CASSPENSEVPNEQFF. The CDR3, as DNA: TGTGCCAGCTCACCCGAGAATAGTGAGGTTCCCAATGAGCAGTTCTTC.

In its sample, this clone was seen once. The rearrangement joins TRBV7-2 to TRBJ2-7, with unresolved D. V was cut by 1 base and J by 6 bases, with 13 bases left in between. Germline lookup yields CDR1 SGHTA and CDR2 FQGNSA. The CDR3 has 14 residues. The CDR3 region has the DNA TGTGCCAGCAGCTTAGGCGCTAGGTCCGCCGAGCAGTACTTC. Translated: CASSLGARSAEQYF.

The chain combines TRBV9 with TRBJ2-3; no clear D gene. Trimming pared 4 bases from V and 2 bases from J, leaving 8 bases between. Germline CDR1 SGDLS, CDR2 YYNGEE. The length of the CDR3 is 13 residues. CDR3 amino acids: CASSREPTDTQYF. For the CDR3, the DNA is TGTGCCAGCAGCCGAGAGCCCACAGATACGCAGTATTTT.

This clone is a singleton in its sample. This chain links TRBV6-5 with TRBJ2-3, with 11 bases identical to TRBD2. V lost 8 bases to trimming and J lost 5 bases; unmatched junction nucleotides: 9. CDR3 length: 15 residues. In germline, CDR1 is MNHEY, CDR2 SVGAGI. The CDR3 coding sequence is TGTGCCAGCGCCTCTCAGGGACTAGCGGTAGATACGCAGTATTTT. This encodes CASASQGLAVDTQYF.

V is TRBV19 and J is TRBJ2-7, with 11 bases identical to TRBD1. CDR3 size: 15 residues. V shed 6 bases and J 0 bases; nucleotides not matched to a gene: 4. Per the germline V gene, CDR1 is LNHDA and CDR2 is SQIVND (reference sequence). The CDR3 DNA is TGTGCCAGTAGCGGACAGGGGGCGAGCTCCTACGAGCAGTACTTC. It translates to CASSGQGASSYEQYF.

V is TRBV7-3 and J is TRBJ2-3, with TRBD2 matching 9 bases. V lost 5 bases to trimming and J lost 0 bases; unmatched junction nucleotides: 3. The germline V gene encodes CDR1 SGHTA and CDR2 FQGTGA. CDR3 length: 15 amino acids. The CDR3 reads CASSHSGGSTDTQYF. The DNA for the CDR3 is TGTGCCAGCAGCCATAGCGGGGGCAGCACAGATACGCAGTATTTT. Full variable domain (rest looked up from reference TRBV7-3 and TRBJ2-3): GAGVSQTPSNKVTEKGKYVELRCDPISGHTALYWYRQSLGQGPEFLIYFQGTGAADDSGLPNDRFFAVRPEGSVSTLKIQRTERGDSAVYLCASSHSGGSTDTQYFGPGTRLTVL.

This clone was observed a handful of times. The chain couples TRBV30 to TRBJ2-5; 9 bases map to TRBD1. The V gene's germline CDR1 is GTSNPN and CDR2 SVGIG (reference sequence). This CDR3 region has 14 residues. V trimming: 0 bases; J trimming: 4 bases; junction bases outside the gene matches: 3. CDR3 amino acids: CAWSVLTGGETQYF. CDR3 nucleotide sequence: TGTGCCTGGAGTGTCTTGACAGGGGGAGAGACCCAGTACTTC.

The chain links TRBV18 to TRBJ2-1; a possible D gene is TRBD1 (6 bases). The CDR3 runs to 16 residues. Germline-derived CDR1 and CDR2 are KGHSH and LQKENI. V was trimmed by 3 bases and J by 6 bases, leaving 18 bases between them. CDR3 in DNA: TGTGCCAGCTCACCCGTGAGGGCACAGGGTCCCAATGAGCAGTTCTTC. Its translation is CASSPVRAQGPNEQFF.

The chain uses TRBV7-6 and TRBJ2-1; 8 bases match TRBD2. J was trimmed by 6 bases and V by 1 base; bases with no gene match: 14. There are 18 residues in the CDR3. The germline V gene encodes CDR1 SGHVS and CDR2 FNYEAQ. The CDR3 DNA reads TGTGCCAGCAGCTTAGAAAGAGGAGCGGGAGATAGAGGCAATGAGCAGTTCTTC. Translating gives CASSLERGAGDRGNEQFF.

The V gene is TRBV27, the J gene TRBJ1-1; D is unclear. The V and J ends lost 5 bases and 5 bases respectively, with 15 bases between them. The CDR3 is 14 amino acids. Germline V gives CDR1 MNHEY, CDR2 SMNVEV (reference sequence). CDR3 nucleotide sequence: TGTGCCAGCAGTCTGCAACCAGGATATACTGAAGCTTTCTTT. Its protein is CASSLQPGYTEAFF.

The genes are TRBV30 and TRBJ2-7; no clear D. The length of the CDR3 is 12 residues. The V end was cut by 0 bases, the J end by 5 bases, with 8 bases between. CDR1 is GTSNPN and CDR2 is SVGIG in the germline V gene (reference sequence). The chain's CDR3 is CAWSVSGNEQYF. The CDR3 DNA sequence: TGTGCCTGGAGTGTTTCAGGTAACGAGCAGTACTTC.

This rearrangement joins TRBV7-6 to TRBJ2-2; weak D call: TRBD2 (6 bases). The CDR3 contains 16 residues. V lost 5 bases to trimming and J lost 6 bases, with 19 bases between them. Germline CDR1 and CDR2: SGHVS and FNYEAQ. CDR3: CASSRPGLPSAGELFF. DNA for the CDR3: TGTGCCAGCAGCCGTCCGGGACTCCCATCGGCCGGGGAGCTGTTTTTT.

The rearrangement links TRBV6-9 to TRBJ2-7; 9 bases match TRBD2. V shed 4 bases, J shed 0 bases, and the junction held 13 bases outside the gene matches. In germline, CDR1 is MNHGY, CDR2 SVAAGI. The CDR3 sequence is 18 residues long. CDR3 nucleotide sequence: TGTGCCAGCAGTTCCGGACGACTAGCGGTACAACCCTCCTACGAGCAGTACTTC. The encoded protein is CASSSGRLAVQPSYEQYF.

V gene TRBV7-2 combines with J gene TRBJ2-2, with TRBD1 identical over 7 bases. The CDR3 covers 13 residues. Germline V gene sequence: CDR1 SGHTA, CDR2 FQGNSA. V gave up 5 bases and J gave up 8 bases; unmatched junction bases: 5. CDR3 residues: CASSPQGEGELFF. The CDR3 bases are TGTGCCAGCAGCCCCCAGGGGGAGGGGGAGCTGTTTTTT.

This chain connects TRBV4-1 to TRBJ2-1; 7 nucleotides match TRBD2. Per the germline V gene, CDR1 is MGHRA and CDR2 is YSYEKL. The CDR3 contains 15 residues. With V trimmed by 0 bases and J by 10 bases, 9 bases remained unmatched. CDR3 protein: CASSQETSFIGEQFF. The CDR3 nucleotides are TGCGCCAGCAGCCAAGAGACTAGCTTTATAGGGGAGCAGTTCTTC.

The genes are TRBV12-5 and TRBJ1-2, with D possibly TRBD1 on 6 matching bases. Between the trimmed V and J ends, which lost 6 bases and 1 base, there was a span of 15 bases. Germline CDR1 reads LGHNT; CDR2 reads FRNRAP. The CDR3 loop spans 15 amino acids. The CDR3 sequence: CASGPNRDINYGYTF. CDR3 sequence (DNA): TGTGCTAGTGGGCCAAACCGGGACATTAACTATGGCTACACCTTC. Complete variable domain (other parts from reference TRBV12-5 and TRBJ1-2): DARVTQTPRHKVTEMGQEVTMRCQPILGHNTVFWYRQTMMQGLELLAYFRNRAPLDDSGMPKDRFSAEMPDATLATLKIQPSEPRDSAVYFCASGPNRDINYGYTFGSGTRLTVV.

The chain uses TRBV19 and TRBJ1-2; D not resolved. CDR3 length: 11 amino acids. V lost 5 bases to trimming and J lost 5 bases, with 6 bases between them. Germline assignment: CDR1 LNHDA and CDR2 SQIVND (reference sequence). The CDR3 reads CASSSQYGYTF. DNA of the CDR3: TGTGCCAGTAGTTCACAGTATGGCTACACCTTC.

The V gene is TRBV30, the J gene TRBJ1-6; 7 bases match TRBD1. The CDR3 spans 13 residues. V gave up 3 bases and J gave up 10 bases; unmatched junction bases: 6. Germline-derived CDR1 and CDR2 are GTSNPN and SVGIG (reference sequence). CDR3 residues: CAWSDRVESPLHF. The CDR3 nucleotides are TGTGCCTGGAGCGACAGGGTTGAATCACCCCTCCACTTT.

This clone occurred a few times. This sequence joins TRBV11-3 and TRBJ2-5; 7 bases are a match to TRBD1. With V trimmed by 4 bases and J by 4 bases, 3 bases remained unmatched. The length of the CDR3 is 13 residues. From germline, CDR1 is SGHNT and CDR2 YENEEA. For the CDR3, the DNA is TGTGCCAGCAGCTCCAGGGGGAGAGAGACCCAGTACTTC. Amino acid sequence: CASSSRGRETQYF.

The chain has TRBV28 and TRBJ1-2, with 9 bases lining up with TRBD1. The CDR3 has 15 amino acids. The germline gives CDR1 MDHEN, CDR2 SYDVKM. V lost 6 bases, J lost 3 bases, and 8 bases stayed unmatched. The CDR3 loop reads CASSRDRALYYGYTF. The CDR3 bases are TGTGCCAGCAGCCGGGACAGGGCGCTATACTATGGCTACACCTTC.

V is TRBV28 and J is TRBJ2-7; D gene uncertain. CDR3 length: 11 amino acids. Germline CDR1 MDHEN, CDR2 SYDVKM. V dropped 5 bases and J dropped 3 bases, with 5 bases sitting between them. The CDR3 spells CASSVNYEQYF. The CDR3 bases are TGTGCCAGCAGTGTTAACTACGAGCAGTACTTC. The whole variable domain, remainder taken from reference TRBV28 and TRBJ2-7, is DVKVTQSSRYLVKRTGEKVFLECVQDMDHENMFWYRQDPGLGLRLIYFSYDVKMKEKGDIPEGYSVSREKKERFSLILESASTNQTSMYLCASSVNYEQYFGPGTRLTVT.